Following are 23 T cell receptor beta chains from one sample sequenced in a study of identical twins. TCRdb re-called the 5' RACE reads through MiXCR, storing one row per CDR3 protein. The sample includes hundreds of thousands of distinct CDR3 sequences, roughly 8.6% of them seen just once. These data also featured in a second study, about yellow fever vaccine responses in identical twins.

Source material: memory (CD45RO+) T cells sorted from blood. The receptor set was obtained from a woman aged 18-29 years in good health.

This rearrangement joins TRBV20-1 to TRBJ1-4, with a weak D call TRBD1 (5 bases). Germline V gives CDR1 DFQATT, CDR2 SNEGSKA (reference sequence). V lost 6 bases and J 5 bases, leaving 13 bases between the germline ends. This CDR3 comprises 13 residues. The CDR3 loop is CSATDNSNEKLFF. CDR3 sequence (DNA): TGCAGTGCGACGGACAATTCGAATGAAAAACTGTTTTTT.

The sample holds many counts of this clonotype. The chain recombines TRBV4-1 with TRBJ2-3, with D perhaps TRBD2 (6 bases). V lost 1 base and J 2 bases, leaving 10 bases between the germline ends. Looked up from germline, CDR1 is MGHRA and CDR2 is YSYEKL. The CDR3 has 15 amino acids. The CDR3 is CASSQGWRDTDTQYF. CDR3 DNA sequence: TGCGCCAGCAGCCAAGGTTGGCGGGACACAGATACGCAGTATTTT.

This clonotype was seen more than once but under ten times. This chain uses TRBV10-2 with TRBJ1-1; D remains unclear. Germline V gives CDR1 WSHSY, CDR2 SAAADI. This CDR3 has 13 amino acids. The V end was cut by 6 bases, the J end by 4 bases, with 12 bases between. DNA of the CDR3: TGCGCCAGCAGGGCCTTGGAGGGCACTGAAGCTTTCTTT. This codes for CASRALEGTEAFF.

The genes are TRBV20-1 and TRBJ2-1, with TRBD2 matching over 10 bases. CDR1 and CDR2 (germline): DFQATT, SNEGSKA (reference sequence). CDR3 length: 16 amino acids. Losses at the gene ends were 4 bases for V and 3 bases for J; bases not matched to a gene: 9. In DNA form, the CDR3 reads TGCAGTGCTACCCCCCTAGCGGGAGTTTTCTACAATGAGCAGTTCTTC. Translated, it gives CSATPLAGVFYNEQFF.

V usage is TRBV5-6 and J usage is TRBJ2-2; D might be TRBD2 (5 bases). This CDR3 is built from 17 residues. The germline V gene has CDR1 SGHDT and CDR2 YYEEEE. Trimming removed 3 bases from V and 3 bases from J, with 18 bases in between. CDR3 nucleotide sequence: TGTGCCAGCAGCTCTGTTACTGACGGGATCGACACCGGGGAGCTGTTTTTT. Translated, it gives CASSSVTDGIDTGELFF.

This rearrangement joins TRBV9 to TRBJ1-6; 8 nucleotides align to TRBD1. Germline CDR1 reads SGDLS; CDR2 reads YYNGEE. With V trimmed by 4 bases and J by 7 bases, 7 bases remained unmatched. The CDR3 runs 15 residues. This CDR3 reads CASSQRTGSNSPLHF. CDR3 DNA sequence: TGTGCCAGCAGCCAAAGGACAGGGTCGAATTCACCCCTCCACTTT.

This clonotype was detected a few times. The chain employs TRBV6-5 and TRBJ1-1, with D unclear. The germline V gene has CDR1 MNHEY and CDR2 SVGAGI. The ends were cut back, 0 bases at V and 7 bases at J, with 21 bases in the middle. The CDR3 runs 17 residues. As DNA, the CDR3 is TGTGCCAGCAGTTACTCGAACGGTGGCAGAGCCCAAGGTGAAGCTTTCTTT. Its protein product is CASSYSNGGRAQGEAFF.

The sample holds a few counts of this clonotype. This CDR3 reads CASSATSGVSTDTQYF. The CDR3 DNA reads TGTGCCAGCAGCGCGACTAGCGGGGTGAGCACAGATACGCAGTATTTT. V usage is TRBV9 and J usage is TRBJ2-3; 11 positions agree with TRBD2. This CDR3 comprises 16 residues. J gave up 0 bases and V 3 bases, and 3 bases lay outside the gene matches. Per germline, CDR1 SGDLS and CDR2 YYNGEE.

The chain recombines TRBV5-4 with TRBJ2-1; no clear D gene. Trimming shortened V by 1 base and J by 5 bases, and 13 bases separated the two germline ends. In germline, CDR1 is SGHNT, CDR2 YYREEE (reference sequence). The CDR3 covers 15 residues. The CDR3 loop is CASSLIPLPNNEQFF. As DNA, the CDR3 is TGTGCCAGCAGCTTGATCCCTCTACCCAACAATGAGCAGTTCTTC.

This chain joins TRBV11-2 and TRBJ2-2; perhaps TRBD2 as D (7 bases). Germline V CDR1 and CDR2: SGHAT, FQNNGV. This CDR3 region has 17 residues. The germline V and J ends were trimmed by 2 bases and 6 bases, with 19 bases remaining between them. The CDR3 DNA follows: TGTGCCAGCAGCTTATTAGTGGGGGGGCCTCTCGCCGGGGAGCTGTTTTTT. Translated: CASSLLVGGPLAGELFF.

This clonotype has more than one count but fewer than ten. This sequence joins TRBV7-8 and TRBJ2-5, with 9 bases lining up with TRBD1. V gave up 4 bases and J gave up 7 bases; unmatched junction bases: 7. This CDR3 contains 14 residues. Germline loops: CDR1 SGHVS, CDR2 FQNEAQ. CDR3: CASSSNDRGVTQYF. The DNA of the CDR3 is TGTGCCAGCAGCTCCAACGACAGGGGGGTGACCCAGTACTTC.

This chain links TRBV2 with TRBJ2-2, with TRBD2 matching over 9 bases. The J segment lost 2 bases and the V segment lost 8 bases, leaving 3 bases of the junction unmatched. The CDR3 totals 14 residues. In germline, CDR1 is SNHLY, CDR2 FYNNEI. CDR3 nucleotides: TGTGCCAGCCAGACTAGCGGCAACACCGGGGAGCTGTTTTTT. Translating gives CASQTSGNTGELFF.

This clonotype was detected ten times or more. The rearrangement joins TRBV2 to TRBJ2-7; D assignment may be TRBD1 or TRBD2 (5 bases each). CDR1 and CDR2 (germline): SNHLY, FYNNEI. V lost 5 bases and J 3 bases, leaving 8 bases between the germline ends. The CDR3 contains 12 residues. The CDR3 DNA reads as TGTGCCAGCAGTTGGGACGGCTACGAGCAGTACGTC. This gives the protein CASSWDGYEQYV.

The DNA for the CDR3 is TGTGCCAGCAGCCAAAGCCCTAGCGGGGGCTACGAGCAGTACGTC. Residues: CASSQSPSGGYEQYV. The genes are TRBV3-1 and TRBJ2-7; 10 nucleotides match TRBD2. Germline trimming cut 2 bases from V and 3 bases from J; bases unmatched to any gene: 4. The CDR3 consists of 15 residues. Germline CDR1 is LGHDT and CDR2 is YNNKEL (reference sequence).

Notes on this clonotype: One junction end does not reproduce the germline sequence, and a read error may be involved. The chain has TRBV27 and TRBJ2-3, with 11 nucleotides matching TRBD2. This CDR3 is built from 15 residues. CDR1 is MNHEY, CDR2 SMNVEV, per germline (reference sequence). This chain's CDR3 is CASRLSRTSGDTQYF. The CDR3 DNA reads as TGTGCCAGCAGGTTATCAAGGACTAGCGGGGATACGCAGTATTTT.

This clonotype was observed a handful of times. As DNA, the CDR3 is TGTGCCAGCAGCCCGGAAACTAGCTTCCGGACCCAGTACTTC. It translates to CASSPETSFRTQYF. The chain couples TRBV3-1 to TRBJ2-5, with TRBD2 as a possible D gene (6 bases). The CDR3 length is 14 residues. Germline CDR1 is LGHDT and CDR2 is YNNKEL (reference sequence). Trimming removed 4 bases from V and 7 bases from J, with 16 bases in between.

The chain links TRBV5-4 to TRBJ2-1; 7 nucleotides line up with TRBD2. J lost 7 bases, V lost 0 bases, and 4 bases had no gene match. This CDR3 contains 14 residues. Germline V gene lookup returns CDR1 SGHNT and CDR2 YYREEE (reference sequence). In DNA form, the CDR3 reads TGTGCCAGCAGCTTGGAGCGCGGGGGAAATGAGCAGTTCTTC. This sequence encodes CASSLERGGNEQFF.

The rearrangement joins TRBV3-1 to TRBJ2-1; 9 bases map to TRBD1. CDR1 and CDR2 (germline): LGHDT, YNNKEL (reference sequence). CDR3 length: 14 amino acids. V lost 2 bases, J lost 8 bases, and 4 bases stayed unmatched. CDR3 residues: CASSQSDRGYEQFF. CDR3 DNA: TGTGCCAGCAGCCAATCGGACAGGGGTTATGAGCAGTTCTTC.

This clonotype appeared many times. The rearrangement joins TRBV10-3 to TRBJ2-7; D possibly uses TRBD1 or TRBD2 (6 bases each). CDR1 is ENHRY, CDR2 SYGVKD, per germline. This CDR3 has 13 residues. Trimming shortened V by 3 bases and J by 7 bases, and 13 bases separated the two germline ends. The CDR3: CAISEPGAREQYV. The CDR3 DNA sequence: TGTGCCATCAGTGAACCGGGGGCAAGGGAGCAGTACGTC.

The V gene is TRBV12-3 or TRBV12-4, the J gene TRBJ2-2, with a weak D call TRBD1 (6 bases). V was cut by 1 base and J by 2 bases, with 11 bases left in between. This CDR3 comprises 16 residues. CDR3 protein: CASSLEGRGNTGELFF. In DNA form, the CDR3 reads TGTGCCAGCAGTTTAGAGGGCAGGGGTAACACCGGGGAGCTGTTTTTT.

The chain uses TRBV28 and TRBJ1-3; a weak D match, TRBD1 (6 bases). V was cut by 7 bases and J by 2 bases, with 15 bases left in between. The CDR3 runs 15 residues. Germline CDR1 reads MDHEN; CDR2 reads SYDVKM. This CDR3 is CASNEGGLAGNTIYF. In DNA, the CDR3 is TGTGCCAGCAACGAAGGGGGGTTGGCTGGAAACACCATATATTTT.

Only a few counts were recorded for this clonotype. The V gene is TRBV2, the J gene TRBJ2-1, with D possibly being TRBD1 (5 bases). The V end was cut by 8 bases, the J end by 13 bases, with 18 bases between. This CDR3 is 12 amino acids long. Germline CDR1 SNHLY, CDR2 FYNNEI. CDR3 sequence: CASDRTRQHQFF. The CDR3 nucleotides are TGTGCCAGCGACCGTACCAGACAGCACCAGTTCTTC.

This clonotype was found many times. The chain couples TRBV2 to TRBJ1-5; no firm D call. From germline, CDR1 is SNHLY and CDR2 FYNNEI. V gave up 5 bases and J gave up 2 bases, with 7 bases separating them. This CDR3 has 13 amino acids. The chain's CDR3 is CASSNLGNQPQHF. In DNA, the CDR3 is TGTGCCAGCAGTAACTTGGGCAATCAGCCCCAGCATTTT.